These 5 T cell receptor beta chains came from one sample sequenced in a study of early T cells in non-severe SARS-CoV-2 infection. TCRdb ran MiXCR on the 5' RACE reads and lists one entry per CDR3 protein. Of some 53,000 distinct CDR3 sequences detected, over 7.5% appear once; the ten largest clones hold about 9.2%. The sequenced material came from whole blood. The receptors shown here come from an adult who was a healthcare worker with PCR-confirmed SARS-CoV-2 infection or an uninfected control (not recorded which).

This clonotype has only a few counts. The chain joins TRBV30 to TRBJ1-3; possible D gene TRBD1, 6 bases. Germline V CDR1 and CDR2: GTSNPN, SVGIG (reference sequence). With 2 bases removed from V and 2 bases from J, the gap between germline ends came to 10 bases. The CDR3 is made up of 14 amino acids. The CDR3 DNA reads TGTGCCTGGAGTACTCGACAGGCTGGAAACACCATATATTTT. It translates to CAWSTRQAGNTIYF.

This clonotype has at least ten counts. The V gene is TRBV12-3 or TRBV12-4, the J gene TRBJ2-7; no clear D. This CDR3 has 11 amino acids. V was cut by 0 bases and J by 5 bases, with 2 bases left in between. DNA of the CDR3: TGTGCCAGCAGTTTAGCCAACGAGCAGTACTTC. The encoded protein is CASSLANEQYF.

The table lists this clonotype with a few counts. The V call is TRBV20-1, the J call TRBJ2-7; 8 bases line up with TRBD2. Trimming at V came to 5 bases and at J to 5 bases, leaving 14 bases not matched to a gene. This CDR3 comprises 15 residues. In germline, CDR1 is DFQATT, CDR2 SNEGSKA (reference sequence). DNA for the CDR3: TGCAGTGCTCCCTACCGAGCGGGAGATCGCCACGAGCAGTACTTC. Protein: CSAPYRAGDRHEQYF.

The chain has TRBV14 and TRBJ2-1, with TRBD2 as a possible D gene (5 bases). The ends were cut back, 0 bases at V and 4 bases at J, with 10 bases in the middle. The germline V gene encodes CDR1 SGHDN and CDR2 FVKESK. The CDR3 has 15 amino acids. In nucleotides, the CDR3 is TGTGCCAGCAGCCAAGAACTAGTTACGTACAATGAGCAGTTCTTC. Protein sequence: CASSQELVTYNEQFF.

This clonotype has a count of ten or more. As DNA, the CDR3 is TGTGCCAGCAGTCCTATAGAGCTCACAGATACGCAGTATTTT. This gives the protein CASSPIELTDTQYF. V is TRBV27 and J is TRBJ2-3, with D hard to call. The length of the CDR3 is 14 residues. The germline gives CDR1 MNHEY, CDR2 SMNVEV (reference sequence). Deletions cut 5 bases from V and 2 bases from J, with 11 bases between.